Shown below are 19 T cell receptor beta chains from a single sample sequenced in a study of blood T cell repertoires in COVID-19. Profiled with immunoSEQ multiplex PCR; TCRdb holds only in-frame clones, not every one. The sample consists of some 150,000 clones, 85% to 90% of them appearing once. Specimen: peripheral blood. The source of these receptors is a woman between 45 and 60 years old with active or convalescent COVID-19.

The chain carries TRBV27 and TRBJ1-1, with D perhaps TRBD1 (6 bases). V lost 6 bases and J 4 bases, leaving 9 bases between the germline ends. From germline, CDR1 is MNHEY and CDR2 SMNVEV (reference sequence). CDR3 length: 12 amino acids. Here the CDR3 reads CASRQGVTEAFF. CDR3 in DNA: TGTGCCAGCAGACAGGGTGTCACTGAAGCTTTCTTT.

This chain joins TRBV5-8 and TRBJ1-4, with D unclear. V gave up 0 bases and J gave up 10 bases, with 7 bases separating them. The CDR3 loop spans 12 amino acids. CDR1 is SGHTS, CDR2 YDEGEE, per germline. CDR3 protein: CASSLDRGKLFF. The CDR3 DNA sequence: TGTGCCAGCAGCTTGGATCGGGGAAAACTGTTTTTT.

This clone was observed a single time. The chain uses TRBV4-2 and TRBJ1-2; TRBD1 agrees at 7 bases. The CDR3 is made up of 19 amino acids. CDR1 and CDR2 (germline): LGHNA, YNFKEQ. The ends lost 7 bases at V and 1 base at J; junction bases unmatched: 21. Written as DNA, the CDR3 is TGTGCCAGCACCCCCTATAGTGGGACAGCGGATCGGGGTAACTATGGCTACACCTTC. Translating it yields CASTPYSGTADRGNYGYTF.

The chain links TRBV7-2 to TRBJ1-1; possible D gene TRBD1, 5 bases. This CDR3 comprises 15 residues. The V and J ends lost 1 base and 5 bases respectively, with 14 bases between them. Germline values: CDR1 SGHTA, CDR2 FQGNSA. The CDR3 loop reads CASSLVRQGVTEAFF. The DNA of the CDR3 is TGTGCCAGCAGCTTAGTAAGGCAAGGGGTGACTGAAGCTTTCTTT. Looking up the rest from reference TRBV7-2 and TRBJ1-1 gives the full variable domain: GAGVSQSPSNKVTEKGKDVELRCDPISGHTALYWYRQSLGQGLEFLIYFQGNSAPDKSGLPSDRFSAERTGGSVSTLTIQRTQQEDSAVYLCASSLVRQGVTEAFFGQGTRLTVV.

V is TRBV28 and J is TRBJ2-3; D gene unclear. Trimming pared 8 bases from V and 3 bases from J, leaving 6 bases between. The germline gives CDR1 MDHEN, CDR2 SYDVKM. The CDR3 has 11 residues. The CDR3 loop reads CASDSTDTQYF. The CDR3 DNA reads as TGTGCCAGCGACTCTACAGATACGCAGTATTTT.

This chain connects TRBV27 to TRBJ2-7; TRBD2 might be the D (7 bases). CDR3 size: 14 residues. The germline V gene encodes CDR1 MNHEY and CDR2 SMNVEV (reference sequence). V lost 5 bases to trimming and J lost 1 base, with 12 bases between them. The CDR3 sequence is CASSRGGPSYEQYF. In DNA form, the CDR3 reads TGTGCCAGCAGTAGGGGGGGGCCTTCCTACGAGCAGTACTTC.

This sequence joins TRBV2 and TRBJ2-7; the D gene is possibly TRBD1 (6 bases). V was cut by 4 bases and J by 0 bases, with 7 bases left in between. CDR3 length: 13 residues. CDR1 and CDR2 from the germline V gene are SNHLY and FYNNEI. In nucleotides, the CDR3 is TGTGCCAGCAGTGGACAGGTCTCCTACGAGCAGTACTTC. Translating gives CASSGQVSYEQYF.

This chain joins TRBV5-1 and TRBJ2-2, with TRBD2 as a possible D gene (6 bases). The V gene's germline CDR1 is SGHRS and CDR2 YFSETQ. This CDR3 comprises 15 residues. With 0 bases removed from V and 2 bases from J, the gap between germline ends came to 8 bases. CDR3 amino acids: CASSLAGANTGELFF. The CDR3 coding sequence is TGCGCCAGCAGCTTGGCGGGAGCCAACACCGGGGAGCTGTTTTTT.

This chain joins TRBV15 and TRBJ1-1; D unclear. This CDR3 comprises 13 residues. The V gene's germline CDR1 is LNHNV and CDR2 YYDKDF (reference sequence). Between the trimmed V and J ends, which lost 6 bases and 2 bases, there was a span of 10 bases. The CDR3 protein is CATRGVRNTEAFF. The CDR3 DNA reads TGTGCCACCAGGGGAGTCCGAAACACTGAAGCTTTCTTT. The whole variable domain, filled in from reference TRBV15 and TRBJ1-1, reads DAMVIQNPRYQVTQFGKPVTLSCSQTLNHNVMYWYQQKSSQAPKLLFHYYDKDFNNEADTPDNFQSRRPNTSFCFLDIRSPGLGDTAMYLCATRGVRNTEAFFGQGTRLTVV.

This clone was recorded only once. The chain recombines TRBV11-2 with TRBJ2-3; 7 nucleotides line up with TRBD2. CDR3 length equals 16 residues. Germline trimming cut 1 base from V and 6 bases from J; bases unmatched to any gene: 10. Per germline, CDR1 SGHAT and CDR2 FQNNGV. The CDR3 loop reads CASSLGRQGSGDTQYF. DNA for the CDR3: TGTGCCAGCAGCTTAGGGCGGCAGGGTAGCGGGGATACGCAGTATTTT.

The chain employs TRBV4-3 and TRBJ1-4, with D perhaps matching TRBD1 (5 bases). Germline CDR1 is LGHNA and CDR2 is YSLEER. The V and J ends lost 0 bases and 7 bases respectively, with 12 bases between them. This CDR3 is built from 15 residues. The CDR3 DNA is TGCGCCAGCAGCCAAGAATATAGGGGTGGTGAAAAACTGTTTTTT. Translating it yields CASSQEYRGGEKLFF.

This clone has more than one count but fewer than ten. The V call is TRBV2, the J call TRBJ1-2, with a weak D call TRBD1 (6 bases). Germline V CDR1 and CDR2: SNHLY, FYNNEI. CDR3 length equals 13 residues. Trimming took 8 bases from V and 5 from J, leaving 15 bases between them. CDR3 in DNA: TGTGCCAGCCGTACAGGGCTACAGTATGGCTACACCTTC. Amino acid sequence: CASRTGLQYGYTF.

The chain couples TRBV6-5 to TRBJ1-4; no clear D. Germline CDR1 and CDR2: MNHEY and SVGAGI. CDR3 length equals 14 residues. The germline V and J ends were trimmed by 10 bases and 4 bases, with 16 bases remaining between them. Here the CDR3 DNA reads TGTGCCACACAGCCCAGAAGCTTTAATGAAAAACTGTTTTTT. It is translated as CATQPRSFNEKLFF.

CDR3: CASSYDYMGIGSHEQYF. The CDR3 bases are TGTGCCAGCAGTTACGACTACATGGGGATAGGATCACACGAGCAGTACTTC. The J gene is TRBJ2-7, the V gene TRBV6-2 or TRBV6-3, with D perhaps matching TRBD2 (5 bases). Between the trimmed V and J ends, which lost 2 bases and 5 bases, there was a span of 22 bases. Germline loops: CDR1 MNHEY, CDR2 SVGEGT. The CDR3 is made up of 17 amino acids.

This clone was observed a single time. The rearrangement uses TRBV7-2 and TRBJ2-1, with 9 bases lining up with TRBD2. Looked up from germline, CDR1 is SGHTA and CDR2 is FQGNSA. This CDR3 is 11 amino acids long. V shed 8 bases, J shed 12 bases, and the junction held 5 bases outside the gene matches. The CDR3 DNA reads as TGTGCCAGCGCCAGCGGGAGGAGGCAGTTCTTC. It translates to CASASGRRQFF.

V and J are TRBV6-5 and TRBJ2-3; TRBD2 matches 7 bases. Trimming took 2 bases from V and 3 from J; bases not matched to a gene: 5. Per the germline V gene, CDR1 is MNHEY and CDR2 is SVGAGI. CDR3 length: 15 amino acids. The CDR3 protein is CASSYSGTRTDTQYF. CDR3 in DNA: TGTGCCAGCAGTTACAGCGGGACTCGAACAGATACGCAGTATTTT.

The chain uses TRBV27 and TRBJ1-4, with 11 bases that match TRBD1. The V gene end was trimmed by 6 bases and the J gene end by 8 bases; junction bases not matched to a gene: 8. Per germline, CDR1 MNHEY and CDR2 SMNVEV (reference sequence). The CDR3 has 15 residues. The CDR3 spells CASRPTGTGGEKLFF. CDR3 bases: TGTGCCAGCAGACCTACCGGGACAGGGGGGGAAAAACTGTTTTTT.

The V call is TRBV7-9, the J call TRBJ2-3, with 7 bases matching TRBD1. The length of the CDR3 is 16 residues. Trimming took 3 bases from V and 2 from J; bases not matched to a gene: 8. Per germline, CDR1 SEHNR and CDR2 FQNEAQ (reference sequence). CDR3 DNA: TGTGCCAGCAGCTTCTGGGGGCAGGGGGACACAGATACGCAGTATTTT. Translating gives CASSFWGQGDTDTQYF. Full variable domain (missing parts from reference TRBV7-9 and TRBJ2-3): DTGVSQNPRHKITKRGQNVTFRCDPISEHNRLYWYRQTLGQGPEFLTYFQNEAQLEKSRLLSDRFSAERPKGSFSTLEIQRTEQGDSAMYLCASSFWGQGDTDTQYFGPGTRLTVL.

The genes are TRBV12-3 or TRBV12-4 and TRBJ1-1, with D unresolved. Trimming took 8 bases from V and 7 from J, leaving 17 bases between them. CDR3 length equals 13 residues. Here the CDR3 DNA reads TGTGCCAGCTCCGGAGCGGACGGTTTTGAAGCTTTCTTT. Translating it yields CASSGADGFEAFF.